This T cell receptor (beta chain) was observed in a study of blood T cell repertoires in COVID-19. Study context: The samples span acute and convalescent COVID-19 from the United States, Italy and Spain. PBMCs, B-cell-depleted T cells, or T cells provided the cDNA or gDNA that made up the material.

Per the original data handling: Counts of nucleated cells, estimated from reference gene primer amplification, were obtained. Method: immunoSEQ multiplex PCR; TCRdb's copy keeps in-frame clones and lacks some. V and J calls and clone size are given by that table; D and trimming were obtained from the DNA. The repertoire includes some 15,000 clones, roughly 85% of them detected once, and approximately 50% sits in the top ten. CDR3 length: 17 residues. The V end was cut by 4 bases, the J end by 0 bases, with 17 bases between. CDR1 and CDR2 from the germline V gene are SGDLS and YYNGEE. The sequenced material came from peripheral blood. The TCR was taken from a human donor in a cohort sampled during active COVID-19. The chain joins TRBV9 to TRBJ1-3; perhaps TRBD1 as D (5 bases). CDR3 in amino acids: CASSLQGGVHSGNTIYF. DNA of the CDR3: TGTGCCAGCAGCCTCCAGGGTGGGGTCCACTCTGGAAACACCATATATTTT.